The present entry profiles one T cell receptor beta chain with its context. This sample stems from a study of blood T cell repertoires in COVID-19. Study-level background: Samples of COVID-19 (acute and convalescent) were obtained from the United States, Italy and Spain.

TCRdb's table, derived via immunoSEQ multiplex PCR, lists solely in-frame clones and lacks some. The sample includes around 85,000 clones, almost 90% seen only once; the top ten take 4.3%. The CDR3 covers 16 residues. Germline V gene sequence: CDR1 MNHEY, CDR2 SMNVEV (reference sequence). V was shortened by 4 bases and J by 0 bases, with 12 bases between the two germline ends. Sample: peripheral blood. The clonotype originates from a woman of 80 years or more with active or convalescent COVID-19. This rearrangement joins TRBV27 to TRBJ1-4; D call uncertain. Written as DNA, the CDR3 is TGTGCCAGCAGTTCCCACCCGAGCGCAACTAATGAAAAACTGTTTTTT. This sequence encodes CASSSHPSATNEKLFF. The full variable domain, with the rest looked up from reference TRBV27 and TRBJ1-4, is EAQVTQNPRYLITVTGKKLTVTCSQNMNHEYMSWYRQDPGLGLRQIYYSMNVEVTDKGDVPEGYKVSRKEKRNFPLILESPSPNQTSLYFCASSSHPSATNEKLFFGSGTQLSVL.